This T cell receptor beta chain comes out of a study of blood T cell repertoires in COVID-19. This CDR3 is 15 amino acids long. Germline V CDR1 and CDR2: SGHTA, FQGNSA. Trimming shortened V by 7 bases and J by 0 bases, and 16 bases separated the two germline ends. Libraries were prepared by immunoSEQ multiplex PCR; TCRdb keeps only in-frame clonotypes and omits some of them. The table records some 160,000 clones, 80% of them present only once. The sequencing input was PBMCs or T cells enriched from blood (not recorded which). This receptor was taken from a woman in her sixties who had recovered from COVID-19. The V gene is TRBV7-2, the J gene TRBJ2-7; tentatively, D is TRBD2 (7 bases). The CDR3 sequence is CASNVGGGSSYEQYF. The CDR3 nucleotides read TGTGCCAGCAACGTAGGGGGGGGAAGCTCCTACGAGCAGTACTTC.